The 23 T cell receptor beta chains below come from one sample, sequenced in a study of identical twins. TCRdb redid the calling of the 5' RACE reads with MiXCR, one entry per CDR3 protein. The table includes some 790,000 distinct CDR3 sequences, around a sixth detected once. A further study also used this sample, focusing on T cells expressing NK-cell markers.

The sample taken for sequencing was PBMCs. These receptors all stem from a woman between 18 and 29 years old in good health.

This clonotype occurred a few times. The chain links TRBV5-1 to TRBJ2-3, with a weak D call TRBD1 (6 bases). This CDR3 contains 13 residues. Germline CDR1 is SGHRS and CDR2 is YFSETQ. V was trimmed by 4 bases and J by 6 bases, leaving 12 bases between them. CDR3 amino acids: CASSPQGFDTQYF. In DNA form, the CDR3 reads TGCGCCAGCAGCCCACAGGGTTTCGATACGCAGTATTTT.

A few counts support this clonotype. This sequence joins TRBV12-3 or TRBV12-4 and TRBJ2-2; 9 nucleotides line up with TRBD1. The CDR3 covers 16 residues. After removal of 6 bases from V and 0 bases from J, the junction contained 5 bases not matched to a gene. The CDR3 sequence is CASRGWDRANTGELFF. Here the CDR3 DNA reads TGTGCCAGCAGAGGATGGGACAGGGCGAACACCGGGGAGCTGTTTTTT.

This clonotype was seen a handful of times. The J gene is TRBJ2-5, the V gene TRBV29-1, with a tentative D call TRBD2 (5 bases). In germline, CDR1 is SQVTM, CDR2 ANQGSEA. Trimming took 2 bases from V and 5 from J, leaving 9 bases between them. The CDR3 consists of 12 residues. CDR3 in amino acids: CSVEQTGETQYF. CDR3 sequence (DNA): TGCAGCGTTGAACAAACGGGGGAGACCCAGTACTTC.

CDR3 in amino acids: CASSESVWGARTGELFF. In DNA, the CDR3 is TGCGCCAGCAGTGAGTCAGTATGGGGGGCTCGGACCGGGGAGCTGTTTTTT. The genes are TRBV10-2 and TRBJ2-2, with D possibly being TRBD1 or TRBD2 (6 bases each). V gave up 0 bases and J gave up 5 bases, with 16 bases separating them. CDR1 and CDR2 from the germline V gene are WSHSY and SAAADI. This CDR3 comprises 17 residues.

The V gene is TRBV7-8, the J gene TRBJ2-1, with TRBD2 matching over 8 bases. CDR3 length equals 14 residues. The germline V gene encodes CDR1 SGHVS and CDR2 FQNEAQ. With V trimmed by 5 bases and J by 14 bases, 14 bases remained unmatched. For the CDR3, the DNA is TGTGCCAGCAGCCTGCTTCCCCGCGGGAGGTTTGAGTTCTTC. It encodes CASSLLPRGRFEFF.

This clonotype has only a few counts. A much larger clonotype is one base distant, so this may be a read error. The rearrangement uses TRBV25-1 and TRBJ2-2; D perhaps matches TRBD1 (5 bases). The V gene's germline CDR1 is MGHDK and CDR2 SYGVNS. V lost 6 bases, J lost 1 base, and 6 bases lay in between. CDR3 length: 13 amino acids. CDR3 loop: CASRTVNTGELFF. In nucleotides, the CDR3 is TGTGCCAGCAGGACAGTGAACACCGGGGAGCTGTTTTTT.

The CDR3 nucleotides are TGTGCCAGCAGCCCACGGGAGAATGCCTACAATGAGCAGTTCTTC. Encoded protein: CASSPRENAYNEQFF. This sequence joins TRBV5-6 and TRBJ2-1; possible D gene TRBD2, 6 bases. Trimming took off 4 bases at V and 2 bases at J, with 13 bases between the two ends. CDR1 and CDR2 (germline): SGHDT, YYEEEE. The length of the CDR3 is 15 residues.

This sequence joins TRBV7-6 and TRBJ2-1, with a possible D match to TRBD2 (6 bases). This CDR3 comprises 16 residues. V lost 5 bases and J lost 2, with 16 bases in between. Per the germline V gene, CDR1 is SGHVS and CDR2 is FNYEAQ. This CDR3 is CASSGGLDTTYNEQFF. CDR3 nucleotide sequence: TGTGCCAGCAGCGGGGGACTTGACACCACCTACAATGAGCAGTTCTTC.

In its sample, this clonotype was seen many times. Sequence at one end of the junction differs from germline and may be a read error. The rearrangement links TRBV7-7 to TRBJ2-1, with 8 nucleotides matching TRBD1. Per the germline V gene, CDR1 is SSHAT and CDR2 is FNYEAQ (reference sequence). The CDR3 covers 15 residues. The CDR3 region has the DNA TGTGCTAGCAGCCTAGGACAGGGTGCTTACAATGAGCAGTTCTTC. Encoded protein: CASSLGQGAYNEQFF.

This clonotype was counted a few times. This chain links TRBV4-2 with TRBJ1-1, with D maybe TRBD1 (5 bases). The CDR3 is 16 residues long. The V gene's germline CDR1 is LGHNA and CDR2 YNFKEQ. Deletions cut 1 base from V and 8 bases from J, with 20 bases between. CDR3 sequence: CASSQAGTGAPTEAFF. The CDR3, as DNA: TGTGCCAGCAGCCAAGCTGGGACCGGTGCCCCGACGGAAGCTTTCTTT.

The chain links TRBV4-1 to TRBJ1-4; unclear D gene. This CDR3 region has 15 residues. CDR1 and CDR2 (germline): MGHRA, YSYEKL. Between the trimmed V and J ends, which lost 0 bases and 8 bases, there was a span of 13 bases. The CDR3 coding sequence is TGCGCCAGCAGCCAAGATCAGGAGGGTTCGGAAAAACTGTTTTTT. Protein sequence: CASSQDQEGSEKLFF.

The chain is built from TRBV15 and TRBJ2-1, with 12 nucleotides matching TRBD2. The CDR3 loop spans 14 amino acids. CDR1 is LNHNV and CDR2 is YYDKDF in the germline V gene (reference sequence). The J segment lost 9 bases and the V segment lost 5 bases, leaving 5 bases of the junction unmatched. The CDR3 reads CATSPVTSGGEQFF. The CDR3 DNA is TGTGCCACCAGCCCCGTGACTAGCGGGGGTGAGCAGTTCTTC.

The chain carries TRBV12-3 or TRBV12-4 and TRBJ1-1; TRBD1 is a possible D gene (5 bases). Trimming took off 2 bases at V and 1 base at J, with 11 bases between the two ends. The CDR3 loop spans 15 amino acids. The CDR3 reads CASSLQGLGNTEAFF. CDR3 DNA: TGTGCCAGCAGTTTACAGGGATTAGGGAACACTGAAGCTTTCTTT.

V gene TRBV12-5 combines with J gene TRBJ2-1; D is ambiguous. V lost 2 bases to trimming and J lost 7 bases, with 9 bases between them. The germline V gene encodes CDR1 LGHNT and CDR2 FRNRAP. This CDR3 has 13 amino acids. The CDR3 reads CASGLSLENEQFF. The CDR3 DNA sequence: TGTGCTAGTGGTTTGTCTCTAGAGAATGAGCAGTTCTTC. The full variable domain, in which reference TRBV12-5 and TRBJ2-1 provide the parts outside the CDR3, is DARVTQTPRHKVTEMGQEVTMRCQPILGHNTVFWYRQTMMQGLELLAYFRNRAPLDDSGMPKDRFSAEMPDATLATLKIQPSEPRDSAVYFCASGLSLENEQFFGPGTRLTVL.

The genes are TRBV27 and TRBJ2-3, with a tentative D call TRBD1 (5 bases). Germline V gene data show CDR1 as MNHEY and CDR2 as SMNVEV (reference sequence). The CDR3 spans 13 residues. V lost 5 bases, J lost 2 bases, and 8 bases lay in between. CDR3 sequence reads: CASSQQVTDTQYF. For the CDR3, the DNA is TGTGCCAGCAGTCAACAGGTCACAGATACGCAGTATTTT.

This rearrangement joins TRBV11-2 to TRBJ2-5; TRBD2 aligns across 7 bases. V lost 2 bases and J lost 4; bases outside the gene matches: 13. Germline V gives CDR1 SGHAT, CDR2 FQNNGV. The CDR3 is 17 amino acids. The CDR3 sequence: CASSLRRSGGTRETQYF. The CDR3 DNA reads TGTGCCAGCAGCTTACGTCGGTCCGGGGGGACGCGAGAGACCCAGTACTTC.

This clonotype was seen ten or more times. The chain has TRBV12-3 or TRBV12-4 and TRBJ2-3; tentatively, D is TRBD1 or TRBD2 (5 bases each). The CDR3 is 13 residues long. V was pared by 0 bases and J by 13 bases, with 14 bases between. The CDR3 spells CASSLASKGREYF. DNA for the CDR3: TGTGCCAGCAGTTTAGCGTCTAAGGGACGGGAGTATTTT.

This clonotype was detected a few times. The CDR3 DNA reads TGTGCCAGCAGTGACAGGGAGCTAAACGAGCAGTACTTC. Translating gives CASSDRELNEQYF. The chain employs TRBV12-3 or TRBV12-4 and TRBJ2-7, with 7 positions matching TRBD1. The CDR3 runs to 13 residues. Unmatched junction bases numbered 6, after V lost 5 bases and J lost 5 bases.

This clonotype was counted only a few times. The chain uses TRBV29-1 and TRBJ1-2; 9 bases align to TRBD1. The V gene end was trimmed by 6 bases and the J gene end by 6 bases; junction bases not matched to a gene: 8. The CDR3 is made up of 13 amino acids. CDR1 SQVTM and CDR2 ANQGSEA come from the germline V gene. The CDR3 is CSVTGGDLDGYTF. The DNA for the CDR3 is TGCAGCGTGACAGGGGGTGATCTTGATGGCTACACCTTC.

The table lists this clonotype with a few counts. This chain uses TRBV7-9 with TRBJ2-3, with TRBD1 identical over 9 bases. The CDR3 covers 14 residues. The germline V gene has CDR1 SEHNR and CDR2 FQNEAQ (reference sequence). The V segment lost 5 bases and the J segment 6 bases; nucleotides outside the gene matches: 6. CDR3 nucleotides: TGTGCCAGCAGCCCTTGGGACAGGGTGGATACGCAGTATTTT. It encodes CASSPWDRVDTQYF.

The gene calls are TRBV27 and TRBJ2-1, with 7 nucleotides matching TRBD1. From germline, CDR1 is MNHEY and CDR2 SMNVEV (reference sequence). With V trimmed by 8 bases and J by 5 bases, 3 bases remained unmatched. There are 12 residues in the CDR3. The chain's CDR3 is CASWGQHNEQFF. CDR3 DNA sequence: TGTGCCAGCTGGGGACAGCACAATGAGCAGTTCTTC.

This clonotype appeared a few times. This chain uses TRBV6-1 with TRBJ2-1; weak D call: TRBD1 (6 bases). The CDR3 spans 14 residues. Germline V gives CDR1 MNHNS, CDR2 SASEGT. V was trimmed by 7 bases and J by 7 bases, leaving 17 bases between them. CDR3 DNA: TGTGCCAGCACTAAGGGGGACGCGCTAAATGAGCAGTTCTTC. Translation: CASTKGDALNEQFF.

This clonotype was recorded many times. This chain connects TRBV29-1 to TRBJ2-5; the match to TRBD1 covers 7 bases. Unmatched junction bases numbered 6, after V lost 6 bases and J lost 2 bases. CDR3 size: 13 residues. The germline V gene encodes CDR1 SQVTM and CDR2 ANQGSEA. CDR3 sequence (DNA): TGCAGCGTGCCCGGGACAGAACAAGAGACCCAGTACTTC. Residues: CSVPGTEQETQYF.